This passage covers 30 T cell receptor beta chains from one sample sequenced in a study of CD4 and CD8 cells across lung adenocarcinoma regions. TCRdb ran MiXCR on the PCR reads and lists one entry per CDR3 protein. The repertoire consists of 20,000 to 25,000 distinct CDR3 sequences, with approximately 52% occurring once and the leading ten covering about 20%. The specimen sequenced was CD4+ T cells from the center of a lung tumor. The receptors were sampled from a male donor with lung adenocarcinoma. The CD4 and CD8 labels of this study may be unreliable.

The rearrangement joins TRBV7-2 to TRBJ2-1; a weak D match, TRBD1 (6 bases). Matching the DNA end better, TRBJ2-7 makes the J call doubtful. This CDR3 spans 15 amino acids. CDR1 SGHTA and CDR2 FQGNSA come from the germline V gene. CDR3 DNA: TGTGCCAGCAGCTTCTTCCGGACAGACTCCTACGAGCAGTACTTC. Translated: CASSFFRTDSYEQYF.

This clonotype was counted a single time. The chain combines TRBV27 with TRBJ2-5, with 7 bases lining up with TRBD1. The DNA matches TRBJ2-7 better at its end, which makes the J call doubtful. Germline V CDR1 and CDR2: MNHEY, SMNVEV (reference sequence). This CDR3 region has 14 residues. The CDR3: CASSSLSGGNEQYF. The CDR3 bases are TGTGCCAGCAGTTCCCTCTCAGGGGGAAACGAGCAGTACTTC.

Turning to this clonotype: The junction does not match germline at one end; this may be a read error. This chain's CDR3 is CARGRGGGGGDTQYF. The CDR3 DNA is TGTGCCAGGGGGAGAGGGGGCGGAGGGGGAGATACGCAGTACTTT. V and J are TRBV6-1 and TRBJ2-3; D is perhaps TRBD1 (7 bases). CDR3 length: 15 residues. Germline V lookup: CDR1 MNHNS, CDR2 SASEGT.

The chain joins TRBV6-1 to TRBJ2-5; tentatively, D is TRBD2 (6 bases). Germline assignment: CDR1 MNHNS and CDR2 SASEGT. The ends were cut back, 4 bases at V and 3 bases at J, with 15 bases in the middle. The CDR3 is 15 amino acids. CDR3 sequence reads: CASSGTGRWKETQYF. CDR3 DNA: TGTGCCAGCAGTGGAACTGGGAGGTGGAAAGAGACCCAGTACTTC.

The CDR3, as DNA: TGTGCCAATCCGGGAGCGGGGGCGCGGGACCACGATACGCAGTATTTT. Translated, it gives CANPGAGARDHDTQYF. J is TRBJ2-3 and V is TRBV6-2 or TRBV6-3; 8 bases are a match to TRBD2. Germline-derived CDR1 and CDR2 are MNHEY and SVGEGT. The CDR3 spans 16 residues. Trimming cost V 10 bases and J 6 bases; bases outside gene matches: 18.

This clonotype was seen a handful of times. This chain connects TRBV5-1 to TRBJ2-5; TRBD2 matches at 11 bases. The germline CDR1 and CDR2 sequences are SGHRS and YFSETQ. Trimming removed 4 bases from V and 2 bases from J; junction bases left unmatched: 4. The CDR3 runs 15 residues. CDR3 nucleotides: TGCGCCAGCAGCCGAGGGACTAGCGGACAAGAGACCCAGTACTTC. This encodes CASSRGTSGQETQYF.

There are many counts of this clonotype. The CDR3 reads CASTASGTGELFF. CDR3 nucleotides: TGTGCCAGTACAGCCTCCGGAACCGGGGAGCTGTTTTTT. V usage is TRBV6-1 and J usage is TRBJ2-2; D call uncertain. This CDR3 is 13 amino acids long. Looked up from germline, CDR1 is MNHNS and CDR2 is SASEGT. Trimming took 9 bases from V and 5 from J, leaving 13 bases between them.

This clonotype was counted only a few times. At one boundary the junction diverges from the germline segment, which might be a read error. V is TRBV27 and J is TRBJ2-3; D is tentatively TRBD1 or TRBD2 (7 bases each). This CDR3 is built from 17 residues. Germline-derived CDR1 and CDR2 are MNHEY and SMNVEV (reference sequence). The CDR3 here is CASSPGRGGRGTDTQYF. CDR3 coding DNA: TGTGCCAGCAGTCCTGGCCGCGGGGGTCGTGGGACAGATACCCAGTATTTC.

By sample share, this clonotype is medium-sized. This chain joins TRBV4-1 and TRBJ2-5, with D possibly TRBD1 on 5 matching bases. Trimming left V 4 bases short and J 4 bases short, with 16 bases between. The germline V gene encodes CDR1 MGHRA and CDR2 YSYEKL. The CDR3 sequence is 15 residues long. Here the CDR3 reads CASSPEGDPRETQYF. The CDR3 bases are TGCGCCAGCAGCCCAGAAGGGGATCCCCGAGAGACCCAGTACTTC.

Regarding this clonotype: One junction end disagrees with the germline gene, perhaps due to a read error. The chain employs TRBV27 and TRBJ2-3; 10 bases are shared with TRBD1. This CDR3 comprises 14 residues. Germline V gives CDR1 MNHEY, CDR2 SMNVEV (reference sequence). The CDR3 loop is CATWGQGHTDTQYF. The CDR3 DNA sequence: TGTGCCACCTGGGGACAGGGGCACACAGATACGCAGTATTTC.

Of note for this clonotype: Since the CDR3 does not end with the conserved phenylalanine or tryptophan, this likely comes from a read error. This sequence joins TRBV6-5 and TRBJ2-6; 7 bases map to TRBD2. TRBJ2-1 matches the DNA end more closely, so the J call is doubtful. The CDR3 consists of 16 residues. Germline V gene data show CDR1 as MNHEY and CDR2 as SVGAGI. As DNA, the CDR3 is TGTGCCAGCAGTTACTCGGGACTCGCGGGAGAGTTTGAGCAGTTCTCG. Protein product: CASSYSGLAGEFEQFS.

The CDR3 is CASSFSRGMLTQYF. In DNA form, the CDR3 reads TGTGCCAGCAGTTTTTCCCGGGGTATGCTTACCCAGTACTTC. V usage is TRBV27 and J usage is TRBJ2-5, with a tentative D call TRBD2 (5 bases). The germline V and J ends were trimmed by 3 bases and 8 bases, with 16 bases remaining between them. The CDR3 is made up of 14 amino acids. The V gene's germline CDR1 is MNHEY and CDR2 SMNVEV (reference sequence).

The chain has TRBV6-5 and TRBJ2-2; 7 bases agree with TRBD2. V trimming: 0 bases; J trimming: 6 bases; junction bases outside the gene matches: 7. In germline, CDR1 is MNHEY, CDR2 SVGAGI. The CDR3 length is 16 residues. The CDR3 bases are TGTGCCAGCAGTTACTCTCGGACTAGAGTCCCCGGGGAGCTGTTTTTT. Translating it yields CASSYSRTRVPGELFF.

V gene TRBV7-8 combines with J gene TRBJ1-2; 7 bases are shared with TRBD1. Trimming cost V 7 bases and J 4 bases; bases outside gene matches: 12. Germline loops: CDR1 SGHVS, CDR2 FQNEAQ. The CDR3 spans 15 residues. The CDR3 DNA follows: TGTGCCAGCAAAATGACCCCGACAGGGACCTATGGCTACACCTTC. It translates to CASKMTPTGTYGYTF.

The CDR3 here is CASSRGREGRQYF. In DNA, the CDR3 is TGTGCCAGCAGCCGGGGGCGGGAGGGCCGTCAGTACTTC. The rearrangement links TRBV6-1 to TRBJ2-3; TRBD2 matches 9 bases. The end of the DNA fits TRBJ2-4 better, so the J call may be wrong. Germline CDR1 reads MNHNS; CDR2 reads SASEGT. This CDR3 is built from 13 residues.

This clonotype qualifies as medium-sized (0.01 to 0.1%). The rearrangement joins TRBV12-3 or TRBV12-4 to TRBJ2-1; tentatively, D is TRBD2 (7 bases). V dropped 4 bases and J dropped 8 bases, with 24 bases sitting between them. The CDR3 is 17 residues long. CDR3 nucleotide sequence: TGTGCCAGCAGTTCCGGGCGGGGGCCGCGGGCTACGGATGAGCAGTTCTTC. This codes for CASSSGRGPRATDEQFF.

By share, this clonotype counts as medium-sized. The chain couples TRBV6-1 to TRBJ2-1; TRBD2 is a possible D gene (7 bases). This CDR3 is built from 16 residues. Germline CDR1 MNHNS, CDR2 SASEGT. V lost 5 bases and J lost 8, with 22 bases in between. The CDR3 spells CASSRLGGDPTDEQFF. CDR3 sequence (DNA): TGTGCCAGCAGTCGCCTAGGGGGGGATCCCACCGATGAGCAGTTCTTC.

The chain has TRBV7-8 and TRBJ2-5; TRBD2 matches 9 bases. The junction had 18 bases not matched to a gene; V was cut back by 4 bases and J by 6 bases. CDR1 and CDR2 from the germline V gene are SGHVS and FQNEAQ. The length of the CDR3 is 18 residues. The CDR3 here is CASSSLAGGPSRNKTQYF. The DNA for the CDR3 is TGTGCCAGCAGCTCGTTGGCGGGAGGGCCGAGTCGGAATAAGACCCAGTACTTC.

This chain connects TRBV10-2 to TRBJ2-1, with D maybe TRBD1 (6 bases). The J call could be wrong; TRBJ2-5 is a better fit for the DNA end. This CDR3 contains 14 residues. The V gene's germline CDR1 is WSHSY and CDR2 SAAADI. The CDR3 region has the DNA TGCGCCAGCAGTGAGTCCGGACAGCAAGAGACCCAGTACTTC. It encodes CASSESGQQETQYF.

In nucleotides, the CDR3 is TGCGCCAGCAGCCAAGAGTCGCGCTACACCGGGGAGCTGTTTTTT. As protein: CASSQESRYTGELFF. The chain uses TRBV4-1 and TRBJ2-2; D not certain. Trimming shortened V by 0 bases and J by 3 bases, and 8 bases separated the two germline ends. The CDR3 totals 15 residues. Germline CDR1 MGHRA, CDR2 YSYEKL.

A note on this clonotype: At one of its ends the junction is not consistent with the germline gene, which may arise from a read error. This chain links TRBV6-1 with TRBJ2-3, with 9 bases fitting TRBD2. This CDR3 spans 15 amino acids. Germline V gene data show CDR1 as MNHNS and CDR2 as SASEGT. This CDR3 is CARGRGGGGKDTQYF. CDR3 DNA sequence: TGTGCCAGGGGGCGGGGGGGGGGAGGGAAAGATACCCAGTATTTT.

This clonotype was counted only a few times. This chain joins TRBV27 and TRBJ2-1; 7 bases align to TRBD2. The trim removed 1 base at V and 5 bases at J, leaving 5 bases unmatched. CDR3 length equals 15 residues. Germline V CDR1 and CDR2: MNHEY, SMNVEV (reference sequence). The CDR3 DNA follows: TGTGCCAGCAGTTTATGGTGGGAGGGCCACAATGAGCAGTTCTTC. Its translation: CASSLWWEGHNEQFF.

This chain links TRBV6-5 with TRBJ2-3; D is uncertain. Trimming shortened V by 6 bases and J by 5 bases, and 12 bases separated the two germline ends. The germline V gene encodes CDR1 MNHEY and CDR2 SVGAGI. This CDR3 contains 13 residues. CDR3 nucleotide sequence: TGTGCCAGCAGCAACTCCTTCAGAGATACGCAGTATTTT. It is translated as CASSNSFRDTQYF.

The table lists this clonotype with many counts. This rearrangement joins TRBV27 to TRBJ2-4; 10 bases fit TRBD1. J lost 9 bases, V lost 8 bases, and 7 bases had no gene match. The CDR3 extends over 13 amino acids. Looked up from germline, CDR1 is MNHEY and CDR2 is SMNVEV (reference sequence). CDR3 sequence reads: CASRDRGSGIQYF. CDR3 coding DNA: TGTGCCAGCCGGGACAGGGGTTCGGGCATTCAGTACTTC.

In regard to this clonotype: The junction departs from the called germline gene at one end, perhaps through a read error. The chain couples TRBV27 to TRBJ2-3; 10 nucleotides align to TRBD2. CDR1 and CDR2 from the germline V gene are MNHEY and SMNVEV (reference sequence). The CDR3 is 14 residues long. CDR3 region: CAGRGDLAGETQYF. As DNA, the CDR3 is TGTGCGGGCCGTGGGGATCTAGCGGGAGAGACCCAGTATTTC.

The rearrangement joins TRBV5-1 to TRBJ2-5; 10 nucleotides agree with TRBD2. Germline V gene sequence: CDR1 SGHRS, CDR2 YFSETQ. V lost 0 bases to trimming and J lost 5 bases; unmatched junction nucleotides: 7. The CDR3 is 16 amino acids. CDR3 in amino acids: CASSLGASGSRETQYF. The CDR3 nucleotides are TGCGCCAGCAGCTTGGGTGCTAGCGGGAGTCGGGAGACCCAGTACTTC.

V and J are TRBV4-2 and TRBJ2-3, with D possibly matching TRBD2 (5 bases). Germline V gene sequence: CDR1 LGHNA, CDR2 YNFKEQ. This CDR3 has 14 residues. The V gene lost 5 bases and the J gene lost 1 base, with 10 bases spanning the gap. The CDR3 loop is CASSSNSGTDTQYF. The CDR3 DNA is TGTGCCAGCAGCTCCAATAGCGGCACAGATACGCAGTATTTT.

This chain connects TRBV7-2 to TRBJ2-1; perhaps D is TRBD1 or TRBD2 (7 bases each). The end of the DNA is better explained by TRBJ2-7, so the J call may be wrong. Germline V gene data show CDR1 as SGHTA and CDR2 as FQGNSA. The CDR3 is 16 amino acids. The DNA of the CDR3 is TGTGCCAGCAGCTTAGGGGCCCCAGGGGGGGGCTACGAGCAGTACTTC. This gives the protein CASSLGAPGGGYEQYF.

This clonotype was observed a few times. The rearrangement links TRBV27 to TRBJ2-5; D could derive from TRBD1 or TRBD2 (5 bases each). V shed 5 bases and J shed 11 bases, with 18 bases lying between them. The CDR3 sequence is 13 residues long. Germline V gene sequence: CDR1 MNHEY, CDR2 SMNVEV (reference sequence). CDR3 nucleotides: TGTGCCAGCAGTCCCCACATCCGAGGGGAGCAGTACTTC. Residues: CASSPHIRGEQYF.

To note about this clonotype: One end of the junction is discordant with germline, which a read error may explain. J is TRBJ2-2 and V is TRBV6-5, with D perhaps TRBD2 (6 bases). The germline gives CDR1 MNHEY, CDR2 SVGAGI. CDR3 length: 15 residues. CDR3: CARRLQSGSPEEQFF. The CDR3 nucleotides read TGTGCCAGGAGACTCCAGTCCGGGAGTCCCGAGGAGCAGTTTTTT.